This T cell receptor beta chain derives from a study of T cells in Graves' hyperthyroidism and ophthalmopathy. Graves' hyperthyroidism qualified as stable when ophthalmopathy did not progress within 18 months. Each diagnosis drew on symptoms, thyroxine, TRAb, thyroid ultrasound and orbital computed tomography findings. Regions amplified from RNA transcripts were the TCR beta CDR3 regions. Initially, a first-round RT-PCR of the TCR CDR3 employed the HTBI primer set. TCRdb independently ran MiXCR on the multiplex PCR reads; one entry per CDR3 protein. The table lists 350,000 to 450,000 distinct CDR3 sequences, about 15% of them singletons, with 9.5% to 11% in the top ten. Findings of the study overall: Stable hyperthyroidism and ophthalmopathy were separated using 13 V-J signatures.

On this clonotype itself: Its antigen remains unknown.

Germline CDR1 LNHDA, CDR2 SQIVND (reference sequence). The CDR3 consists of 13 residues. The V end lost 4 bases, the J end lost 8 bases, and 14 bases lay between the germline ends. The rearrangement links TRBV19 to TRBJ1-1; D gene ambiguous. The source is a woman aged 55-69 years with Graves' hyperthyroidism. The sample was blood. The CDR3 region has the DNA TGTGCCAGTAGTACAACGACGGCGACGGAAGCTTTCTTT. Translation: CASSTTTATEAFF.